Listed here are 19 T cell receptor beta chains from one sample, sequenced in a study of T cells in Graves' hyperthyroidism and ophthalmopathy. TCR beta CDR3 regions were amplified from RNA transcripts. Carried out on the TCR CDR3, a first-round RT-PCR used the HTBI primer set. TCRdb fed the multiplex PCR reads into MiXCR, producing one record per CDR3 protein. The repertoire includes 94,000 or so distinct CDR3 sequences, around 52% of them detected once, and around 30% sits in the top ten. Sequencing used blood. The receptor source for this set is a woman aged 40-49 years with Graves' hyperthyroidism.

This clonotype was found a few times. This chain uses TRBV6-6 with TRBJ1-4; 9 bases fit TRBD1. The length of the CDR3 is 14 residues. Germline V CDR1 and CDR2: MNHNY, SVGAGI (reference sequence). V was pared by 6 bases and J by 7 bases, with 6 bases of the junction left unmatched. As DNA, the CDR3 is TGTGCCAGCAGGCGAACAGGGGGCACTGAAAAACTGTTTTTT. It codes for CASRRTGGTEKLFF.

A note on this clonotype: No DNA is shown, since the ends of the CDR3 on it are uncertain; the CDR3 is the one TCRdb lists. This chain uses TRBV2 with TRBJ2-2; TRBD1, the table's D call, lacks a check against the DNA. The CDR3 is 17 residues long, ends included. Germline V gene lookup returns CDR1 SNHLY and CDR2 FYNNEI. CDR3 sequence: CASSHRSYEQYFGELFF.

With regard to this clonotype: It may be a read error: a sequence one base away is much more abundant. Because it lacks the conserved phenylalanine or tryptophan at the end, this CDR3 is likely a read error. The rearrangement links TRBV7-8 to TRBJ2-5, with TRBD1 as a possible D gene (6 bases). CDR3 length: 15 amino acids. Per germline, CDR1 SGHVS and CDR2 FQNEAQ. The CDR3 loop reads CACSLGGTGLETQYL. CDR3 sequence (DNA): TGTGCCTGCAGCTTAGGGGGTACAGGATTGGAGACCCAGTACCTC.

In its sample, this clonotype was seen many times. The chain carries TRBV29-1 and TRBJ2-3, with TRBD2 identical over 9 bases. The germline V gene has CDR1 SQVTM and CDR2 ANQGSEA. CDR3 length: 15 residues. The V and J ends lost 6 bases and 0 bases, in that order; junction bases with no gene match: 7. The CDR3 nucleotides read TGCAGCGTGACTAGCGGTACTAGGAGCACAGATACGCAGTATTTT. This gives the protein CSVTSGTRSTDTQYF.

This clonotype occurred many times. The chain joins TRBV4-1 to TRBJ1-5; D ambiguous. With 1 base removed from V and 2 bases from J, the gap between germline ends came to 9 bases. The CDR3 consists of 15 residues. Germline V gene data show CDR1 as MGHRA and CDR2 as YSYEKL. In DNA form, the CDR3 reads TGCGCCAGCAGCCAAGTAATTTTTGGCAATCAGCCCCAGCATTTT. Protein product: CASSQVIFGNQPQHF.

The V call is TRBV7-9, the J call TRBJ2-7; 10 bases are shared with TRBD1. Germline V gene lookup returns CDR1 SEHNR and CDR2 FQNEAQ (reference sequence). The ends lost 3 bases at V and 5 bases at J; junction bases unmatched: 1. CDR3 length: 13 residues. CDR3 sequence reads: CASSFGQGDEQYF. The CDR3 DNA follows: TGTGCCAGCAGCTTCGGACAGGGGGACGAGCAGTACTTC.

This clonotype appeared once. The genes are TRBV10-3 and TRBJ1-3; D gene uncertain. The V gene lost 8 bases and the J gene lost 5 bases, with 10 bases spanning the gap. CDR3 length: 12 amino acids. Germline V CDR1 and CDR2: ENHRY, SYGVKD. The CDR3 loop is CAIGPRRNTIYF. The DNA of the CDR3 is TGTGCCATCGGGCCACGACGAAACACCATATATTTT.

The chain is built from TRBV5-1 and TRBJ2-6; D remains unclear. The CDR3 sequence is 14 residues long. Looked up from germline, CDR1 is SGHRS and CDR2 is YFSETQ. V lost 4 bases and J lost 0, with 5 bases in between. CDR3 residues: CASSVDSGANVLTF. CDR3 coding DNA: TGCGCCAGCAGCGTGGACTCTGGGGCCAACGTCCTGACTTTC. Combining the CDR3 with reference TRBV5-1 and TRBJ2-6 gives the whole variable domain KAGVTQTPRYLIKTRGQQVTLSCSPISGHRSVSWYQQTPGQGLQFLFEYFSETQRNKGNFPGRFSGRQFSNSRSEMNVSTLELGDSALYLCASSVDSGANVLTFGAGSRLTVL.

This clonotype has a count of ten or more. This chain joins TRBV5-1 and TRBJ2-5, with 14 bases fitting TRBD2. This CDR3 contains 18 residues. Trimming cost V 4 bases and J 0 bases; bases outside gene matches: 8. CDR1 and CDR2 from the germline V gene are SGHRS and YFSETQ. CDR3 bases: TGCGCCAGCAGCCCCGGACTAGCGGGAGGCCTGTACCAAGAGACCCAGTACTTC. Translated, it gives CASSPGLAGGLYQETQYF.

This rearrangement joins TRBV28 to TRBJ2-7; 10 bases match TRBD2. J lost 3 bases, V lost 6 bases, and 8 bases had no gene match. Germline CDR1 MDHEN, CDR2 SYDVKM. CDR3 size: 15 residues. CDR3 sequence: CASRPSGRALYEQYF. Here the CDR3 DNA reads TGTGCCAGCAGGCCTAGCGGGAGAGCTCTCTACGAGCAGTACTTC. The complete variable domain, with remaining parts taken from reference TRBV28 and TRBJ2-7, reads DVKVTQSSRYLVKRTGEKVFLECVQDMDHENMFWYRQDPGLGLRLIYFSYDVKMKEKGDIPEGYSVSREKKERFSLILESASTNQTSMYLCASRPSGRALYEQYFGPGTRLTVT.

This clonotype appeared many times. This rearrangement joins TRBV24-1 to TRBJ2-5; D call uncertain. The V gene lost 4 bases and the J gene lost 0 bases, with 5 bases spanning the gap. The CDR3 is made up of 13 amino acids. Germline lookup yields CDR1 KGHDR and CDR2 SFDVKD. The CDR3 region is CATSEGNQETQYF. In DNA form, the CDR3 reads TGTGCCACCAGTGAGGGAAACCAAGAGACCCAGTACTTC.

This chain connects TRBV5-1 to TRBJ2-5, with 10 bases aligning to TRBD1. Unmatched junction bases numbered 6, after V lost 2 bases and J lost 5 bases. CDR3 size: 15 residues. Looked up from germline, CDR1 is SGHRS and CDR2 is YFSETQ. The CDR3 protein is CASSFGQGGRETQYF. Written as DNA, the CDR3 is TGCGCCAGCAGCTTCGGACAGGGGGGACGGGAGACCCAGTACTTC.

CDR3 loop: CSVETGGNQPQHF. CDR3 coding DNA: TGCAGCGTTGAGACGGGTGGCAATCAGCCCCAGCATTTT. This chain connects TRBV29-1 to TRBJ1-5, with D unresolved. CDR3 length: 13 amino acids. CDR1 SQVTM and CDR2 ANQGSEA come from the germline V gene. The germline V and J ends were trimmed by 3 bases and 2 bases, with 8 bases remaining between them.

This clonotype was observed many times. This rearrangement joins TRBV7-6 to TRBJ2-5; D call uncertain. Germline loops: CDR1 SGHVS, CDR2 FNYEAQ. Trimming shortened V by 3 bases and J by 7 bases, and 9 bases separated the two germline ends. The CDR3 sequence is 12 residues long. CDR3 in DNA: TGTGCCAGCAGCTTTTCCCCTGGGACCCAGTACTTC. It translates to CASSFSPGTQYF.

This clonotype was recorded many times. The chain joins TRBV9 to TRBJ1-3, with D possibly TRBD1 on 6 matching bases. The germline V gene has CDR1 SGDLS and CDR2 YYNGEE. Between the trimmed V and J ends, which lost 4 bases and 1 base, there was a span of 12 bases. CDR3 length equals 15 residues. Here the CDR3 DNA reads TGTGCCAGCAGCCCCTGGGACACATCTGGAAACACCATATATTTT. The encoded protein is CASSPWDTSGNTIYF.

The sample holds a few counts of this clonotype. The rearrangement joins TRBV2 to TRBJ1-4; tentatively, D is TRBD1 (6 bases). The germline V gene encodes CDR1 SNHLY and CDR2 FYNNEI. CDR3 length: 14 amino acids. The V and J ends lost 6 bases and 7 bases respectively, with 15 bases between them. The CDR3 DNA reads TGTGCCAGCAGCCATAAAGGAGGGGGTGAAAAACTGTTTTTT. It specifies CASSHKGGGEKLFF. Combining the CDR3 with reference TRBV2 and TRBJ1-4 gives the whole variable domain EPEVTQTPSHQVTQMGQEVILRCVPISNHLYFYWYRQILGQKVEFLVSFYNNEISEKSEIFDDQFSVERPDGSNFTLKIRSTKLEDSAMYFCASSHKGGGEKLFFGSGTQLSVL.

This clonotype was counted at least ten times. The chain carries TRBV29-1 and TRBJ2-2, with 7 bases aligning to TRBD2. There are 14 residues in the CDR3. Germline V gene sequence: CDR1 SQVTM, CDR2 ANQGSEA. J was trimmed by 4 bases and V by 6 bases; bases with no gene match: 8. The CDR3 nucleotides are TGCAGCGTAGTGGGCGGGGGAATCACCGGGGAGCTGTTTTTT. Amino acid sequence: CSVVGGGITGELFF.

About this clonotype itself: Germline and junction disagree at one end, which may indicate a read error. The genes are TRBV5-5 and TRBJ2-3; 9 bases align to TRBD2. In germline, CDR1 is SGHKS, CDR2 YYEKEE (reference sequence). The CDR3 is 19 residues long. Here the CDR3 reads CASSSEWELAGRVTDTQYF. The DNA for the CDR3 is TGCGCCAGCAGCTCAGAATGGGAGCTAGCGGGACGGGTGACAGATACGCAGTATTTT.

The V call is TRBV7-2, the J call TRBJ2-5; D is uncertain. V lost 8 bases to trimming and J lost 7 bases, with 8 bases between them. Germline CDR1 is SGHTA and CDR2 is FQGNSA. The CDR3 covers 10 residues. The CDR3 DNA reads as TGTGCCAGCTCGGCAAGGACCCAGTACTTC. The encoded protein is CASSARTQYF. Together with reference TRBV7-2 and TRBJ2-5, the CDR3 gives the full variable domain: GAGVSQSPSNKVTEKGKDVELRCDPISGHTALYWYRQSLGQGLEFLIYFQGNSAPDKSGLPSDRFSAERTGGSVSTLTIQRTQQEDSAVYLCASSARTQYFGPGTRLLVL.